Below are 21 T cell receptor beta chains sequenced from a single sample in a study of blood T cell repertoires in COVID-19. Measured with immunoSEQ multiplex PCR; TCRdb has only the in-frame clones, and not every one. The sample holds about 190,000 clones; roughly 77% are singletons and the top ten take about a sixth. Sequences were obtained from PBMCs or T cells enriched from blood (not recorded which). The receptors were gathered from a woman aged 50 to 65 with acute COVID-19.

This chain connects TRBV2 to TRBJ1-3, with D perhaps TRBD1 (5 bases). The CDR3 runs to 14 residues. Germline-derived CDR1 and CDR2 are SNHLY and FYNNEI. V was clipped by 6 bases and J by 2 bases, with 11 bases between them. The CDR3 sequence is CASRGLGAGNTIYF. In DNA, the CDR3 is TGTGCCAGCAGAGGTCTAGGGGCTGGAAACACCATATATTTT.

This clone was seen just once. The chain employs TRBV19 and TRBJ2-7; D unresolved. Trimming took 4 bases from V and 1 from J, leaving 8 bases between them. The CDR3 is 13 amino acids. The germline CDR1 and CDR2 sequences are LNHDA and SQIVND (reference sequence). The CDR3 DNA is TGTGCCAGTAGTAAGTCAGTTTCCTACGAGCAGTACGTC. It translates to CASSKSVSYEQYV.

This clone appeared a few times. This rearrangement joins TRBV7-2 to TRBJ1-1; D possibly corresponds to TRBD1 (5 bases). CDR3 length equals 15 residues. Germline values: CDR1 SGHTA, CDR2 FQGNSA. Trimming removed 6 bases at V and 5 bases at J, with 19 bases between. CDR3 protein: CASSSGGGIGTEAFF. In DNA form, the CDR3 reads TGTGCCAGCAGTTCCGGGGGGGGAATAGGAACTGAAGCTTTCTTT.

The gene calls are TRBV5-1 and TRBJ1-2; D remains ambiguous. The CDR3 totals 11 residues. Germline values: CDR1 SGHRS, CDR2 YFSETQ. The V end was cut by 7 bases, the J end by 8 bases, with 12 bases between. This CDR3 reads CASHEAQGYTF. In DNA, the CDR3 is TGCGCCAGCCACGAAGCACAGGGCTACACCTTC. Complete variable domain (other parts from reference TRBV5-1 and TRBJ1-2): KAGVTQTPRYLIKTRGQQVTLSCSPISGHRSVSWYQQTPGQGLQFLFEYFSETQRNKGNFPGRFSGRQFSNSRSEMNVSTLELGDSALYLCASHEAQGYTFGSGTRLTVV.

The chain combines TRBV28 with TRBJ1-1; 7 nucleotides line up with TRBD1. Germline CDR1 MDHEN, CDR2 SYDVKM. This CDR3 spans 13 amino acids. V lost 1 base and J lost 10; bases outside the gene matches: 6. CDR3 in DNA: TGTGCCAGCAGTTTATCAGGGGGAGTGGGAGCTTTCTTT. This translates into CASSLSGGVGAFF.

The chain is built from TRBV6-5 and TRBJ1-2; 7 bases agree with TRBD1. This CDR3 comprises 13 residues. Losses at the gene ends were 6 bases for V and 4 bases for J; bases not matched to a gene: 5. From germline, CDR1 is MNHEY and CDR2 SVGAGI. This CDR3 is CASRNRGGYGYTF. CDR3 bases: TGTGCCAGCAGGAACAGGGGTGGCTATGGCTACACCTTC.

This clone was counted a single time. The V gene is TRBV3-1 (or the pseudogene TRBV3-2), the J gene TRBJ1-6; no definite D call. The V end was cut by 3 bases, the J end by 0 bases, with 3 bases between. Germline V CDR1 and CDR2: LGHDT, YNNKEL (reference sequence). The CDR3 totals 14 residues. The DNA for the CDR3 is TGTGCCAGCAGCCACAGCTCCTATAATTCACCCCTCCACTTT. It codes for CASSHSSYNSPLHF.

This clone was counted between two and nine times. This chain connects TRBV18 to TRBJ1-2, with no clear D. CDR1 is KGHSH and CDR2 is LQKENI in the germline V gene. The CDR3 covers 16 residues. Trimming took off 2 bases at V and 7 bases at J, with 20 bases between the two ends. The CDR3: CASSPNPAGLLGGYTF. The CDR3 nucleotides read TGTGCCAGCTCACCAAATCCGGCAGGCCTCCTTGGTGGCTACACCTTC. The whole variable domain, remainder taken from reference TRBV18 and TRBJ1-2, is NAGVMQNPRHLVRRRGQEARLRCSPMKGHSHVYWYRQLPEEGLKFMVYLQKENIIDESGMPKERFSAEFPKEGPSILRIQQVVRGDSAAYFCASSPNPAGLLGGYTFGSGTRLTVV.

The chain combines TRBV4-2 with TRBJ1-3, with D possibly matching TRBD1 (5 bases). Trimming stripped 0 bases from V and 0 bases from J, with 15 bases between. The germline gives CDR1 LGHNA, CDR2 YNFKEQ. CDR3 length equals 18 residues. The DNA of the CDR3 is TGTGCCAGCAGCCAAGAGGGGGTGGGGGGACTCTCTGGAAACACCATATATTTT. This sequence encodes CASSQEGVGGLSGNTIYF.

This rearrangement joins TRBV11-2 to TRBJ1-1, with D possibly being TRBD1 (6 bases). Germline V gene data show CDR1 as SGHAT and CDR2 as FQNNGV. This CDR3 is 12 amino acids long. The V end lost 3 bases, the J end lost 7 bases, and 9 bases lay between the germline ends. The CDR3 sequence: CASSFRGIEAFF. In DNA, the CDR3 is TGTGCCAGCAGCTTTAGGGGGATTGAAGCTTTCTTT. Drawing the rest from reference TRBV11-2 and TRBJ1-1, the complete variable domain is EAGVAQSPRYKIIEKRQSVAFWCNPISGHATLYWYQQILGQGPKLLIQFQNNGVVDDSQLPKDRFSAERLKGVDSTLKIQPAKLEDSAVYLCASSFRGIEAFFGQGTRLTVV.

The CDR3 DNA follows: TGTGCCAGCAGTGCACCCGGGACAGCGTACCAAGAGACCCAGTACTTC. The encoded protein is CASSAPGTAYQETQYF. This chain uses TRBV28 with TRBJ2-5; 7 positions match TRBD1. CDR1 is MDHEN, CDR2 SYDVKM, per germline. Trimming cost V 5 bases and J 0 bases; bases outside gene matches: 9. CDR3 length equals 16 residues.

The chain links TRBV27 to TRBJ1-3; unclear D gene. The CDR3 sequence is 14 residues long. V gave up 4 bases and J gave up 0 bases, with 7 bases separating them. CDR1 and CDR2 from the germline V gene are MNHEY and SMNVEV (reference sequence). The CDR3 protein is CASSSVISGNTIYF. The CDR3 DNA sequence: TGTGCCAGCAGTTCGGTTATCTCTGGAAACACCATATATTTT.

The chain couples TRBV7-2 to TRBJ1-5; D not certain. Trimming left V 4 bases short and J 3 bases short, with 4 bases between. CDR1 and CDR2 from the germline V gene are SGHTA and FQGNSA. CDR3 length equals 12 residues. The CDR3 region is CASSSPNQPQHF. CDR3 sequence (DNA): TGTGCCAGCAGCTCTCCCAATCAGCCCCAGCATTTT.

For this clone: Other DNA sequences of this sample code for an identical CDR3. J is TRBJ1-2 and V is TRBV5-1; 7 bases agree with TRBD1. V shed 0 bases and J 6 bases; nucleotides not matched to a gene: 2. Germline V gene lookup returns CDR1 SGHRS and CDR2 YFSETQ. The CDR3 extends over 13 amino acids. CDR3 in amino acids: CASSLVQGDGYTF. The CDR3 nucleotides read TGCGCCAGCAGCTTGGTGCAGGGGGATGGCTACACCTTC. Full variable domain (rest looked up from reference TRBV5-1 and TRBJ1-2): KAGVTQTPRYLIKTRGQQVTLSCSPISGHRSVSWYQQTPGQGLQFLFEYFSETQRNKGNFPGRFSGRQFSNSRSEMNVSTLELGDSALYLCASSLVQGDGYTFGSGTRLTVV.

This clone occurred a few times. This chain connects TRBV30 to TRBJ2-5, with D possibly TRBD1 on 7 matching bases. The germline gives CDR1 GTSNPN, CDR2 SVGIG (reference sequence). Trimming pared 3 bases from V and 5 bases from J, leaving 10 bases between. The CDR3 covers 12 residues. In nucleotides, the CDR3 is TGTGCCTGGAGACCAGGGGGGGAGACCCAGTACTTC. It codes for CAWRPGGETQYF.

The chain is built from TRBV4-2 and TRBJ1-6; 10 positions agree with TRBD1. V lost 2 bases to trimming and J lost 14 bases; unmatched junction nucleotides: 6. The germline V gene has CDR1 LGHNA and CDR2 YNFKEQ. The CDR3 has 14 amino acids. The CDR3 DNA sequence: TGTGCCAGCAGCCAACCCGGGACAGGGGAGGCCCTCCACTTT. Protein sequence: CASSQPGTGEALHF.

This clone is a singleton in its sample. V and J are TRBV24-1 and TRBJ2-3, with TRBD2 matching 9 bases. Per the germline V gene, CDR1 is KGHDR and CDR2 is SFDVKD. The CDR3 spans 17 residues. J lost 0 bases, V lost 3 bases, and 6 bases had no gene match. The CDR3 is CATSDPGLAPSTDTQYF. Written as DNA, the CDR3 is TGTGCCACCAGTGATCCCGGACTAGCGCCTAGCACAGATACGCAGTATTTT.

The genes are TRBV6-4 and TRBJ2-2, with 12 bases aligning to TRBD2. The CDR3 is 14 residues long. V was pared by 8 bases and J by 7 bases, with 5 bases of the junction left unmatched. CDR1 MRHNA and CDR2 SNTAGT come from the germline V gene. CDR3 sequence: CASRTSGEFGELFF. The CDR3 DNA is TGTGCCAGCCGGACTAGCGGGGAATTCGGGGAGCTGTTTTTT.

The chain uses TRBV3-1 (or the pseudogene TRBV3-2) and TRBJ2-1, with 9 bases that match TRBD2. V lost 0 bases to trimming and J lost 12 bases; unmatched junction nucleotides: 9. This CDR3 contains 15 residues. CDR1 LGHDT and CDR2 YNNKEL come from the germline V gene (reference sequence). The CDR3 DNA reads TGTGCCAGCAGCCAAGAACGAGCGGGGGGCGGTAGGCAGTTCTTC. It translates to CASSQERAGGGRQFF.

The chain is built from TRBV29-1 and TRBJ1-1; TRBD1 might be the D (5 bases). The germline V gene has CDR1 SQVTM and CDR2 ANQGSEA. The length of the CDR3 is 13 residues. V was shortened by 7 bases and J by 4 bases, with 16 bases between the two germline ends. The CDR3 protein is CSAFDSYSTEAFF. DNA for the CDR3: TGCAGCGCCTTCGACAGTTACAGCACTGAAGCTTTCTTT. Complete variable domain (other parts from reference TRBV29-1 and TRBJ1-1): SAVISQKPSRDICQRGTSLTIQCQVDSQVTMMFWYRQQPGQSLTLIATANQGSEATYESGFVIDKFPISRPNLTFSTLTVSNMSPEDSSIYLCSAFDSYSTEAFFGQGTRLTVV.

This sequence joins TRBV19 and TRBJ1-5, with D possibly matching TRBD1 (5 bases). V gave up 3 bases and J gave up 2 bases, with 14 bases separating them. Germline-derived CDR1 and CDR2 are LNHDA and SQIVND (reference sequence). The CDR3 has 16 amino acids. CDR3 coding DNA: TGTGCCAGTAGTATTTGGGGGGGTAGTGGCAATCAGCCCCAGCATTTT. Protein: CASSIWGGSGNQPQHF. Full variable domain (remainder filled in from reference TRBV19 and TRBJ1-5): DGGITQSPKYLFRKEGQNVTLSCEQNLNHDAMYWYRQDPGQGLRLIYYSQIVNDFQKGDIAEGYSVSREKKESFPLTVTSAQKNPTAFYLCASSIWGGSGNQPQHFGDGTRLSIL.